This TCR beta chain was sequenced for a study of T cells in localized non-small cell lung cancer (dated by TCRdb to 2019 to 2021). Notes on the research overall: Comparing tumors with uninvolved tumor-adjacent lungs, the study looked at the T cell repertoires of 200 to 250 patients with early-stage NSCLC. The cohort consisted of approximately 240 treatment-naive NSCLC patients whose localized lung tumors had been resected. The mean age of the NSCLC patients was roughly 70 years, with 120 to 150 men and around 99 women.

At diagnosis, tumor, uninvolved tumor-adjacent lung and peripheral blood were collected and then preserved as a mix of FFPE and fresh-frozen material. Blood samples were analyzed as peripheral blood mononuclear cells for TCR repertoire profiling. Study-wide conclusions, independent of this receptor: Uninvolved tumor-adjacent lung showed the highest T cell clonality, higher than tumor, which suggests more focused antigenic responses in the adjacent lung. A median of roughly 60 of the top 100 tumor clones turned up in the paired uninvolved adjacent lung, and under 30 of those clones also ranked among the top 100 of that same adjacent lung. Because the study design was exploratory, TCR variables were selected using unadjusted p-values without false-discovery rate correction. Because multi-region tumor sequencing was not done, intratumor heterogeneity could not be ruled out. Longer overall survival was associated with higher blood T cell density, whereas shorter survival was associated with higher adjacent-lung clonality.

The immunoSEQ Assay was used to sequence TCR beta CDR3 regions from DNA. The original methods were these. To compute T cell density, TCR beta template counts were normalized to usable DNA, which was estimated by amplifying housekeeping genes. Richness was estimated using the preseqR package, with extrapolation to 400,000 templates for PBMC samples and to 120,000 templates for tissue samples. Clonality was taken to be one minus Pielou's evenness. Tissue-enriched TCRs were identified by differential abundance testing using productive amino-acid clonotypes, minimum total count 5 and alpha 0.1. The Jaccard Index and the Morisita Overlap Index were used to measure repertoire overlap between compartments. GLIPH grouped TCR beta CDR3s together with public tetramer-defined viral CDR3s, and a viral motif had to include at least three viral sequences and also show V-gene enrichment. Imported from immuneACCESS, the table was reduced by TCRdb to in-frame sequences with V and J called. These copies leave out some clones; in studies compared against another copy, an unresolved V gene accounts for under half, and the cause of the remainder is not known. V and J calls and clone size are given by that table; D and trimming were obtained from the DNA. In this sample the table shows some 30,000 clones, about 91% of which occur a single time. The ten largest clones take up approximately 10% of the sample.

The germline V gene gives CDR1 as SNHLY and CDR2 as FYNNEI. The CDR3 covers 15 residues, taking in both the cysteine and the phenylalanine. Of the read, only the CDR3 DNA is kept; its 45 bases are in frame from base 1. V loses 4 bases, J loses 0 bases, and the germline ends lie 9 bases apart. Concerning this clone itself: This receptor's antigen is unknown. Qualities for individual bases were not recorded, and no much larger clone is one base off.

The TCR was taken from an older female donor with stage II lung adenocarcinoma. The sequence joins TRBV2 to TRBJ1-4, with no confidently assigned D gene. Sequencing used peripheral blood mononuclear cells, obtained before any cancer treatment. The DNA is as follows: TGTGCCAGCAGTGTTGGACGGGCAACTAATGAAAAACTGTTTTTT. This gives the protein CASSVGRATNEKLFF.